This paragraph covers one T cell receptor (beta chain) sequence. No antigen is known for it. The record originates from a study of shared clonotypes between healthy human individuals. About the research overall: Plates per donor: three CD4 naive, three CD4 memory, two CD8 naive, one CD8 memory.

Study findings and constraints: Larger estimated richness was generally recorded for naive subsets relative to memory subsets.

TCRdb keeps only in-frame clones here, not all; method: immunoSEQ multiplex PCR. The sample includes about 1 million clones, under 80% of them seen just once. The origin of this receptor is a man aged 18 to 29 in good health. Sequenced input: memory CD4+ T cells sorted from blood. Regarding subset: CD45RA-negative fraction.

DNA for the CDR3: TGTGCCAGTAGTGGGGGGTCCACTGGTAATTCACCCCTCCACTTT. This gives the protein CASSGGSTGNSPLHF. The genes are TRBV19 and TRBJ1-6; a possible D gene is TRBD1 (5 bases). The germline gives CDR1 LNHDA, CDR2 SQIVND (reference sequence). V was trimmed by 5 bases and J by 6 bases, leaving 14 bases between them. The CDR3 consists of 15 residues. The full variable domain, rest sourced from reference TRBV19 and TRBJ1-6, is DGGITQSPKYLFRKEGQNVTLSCEQNLNHDAMYWYRQDPGQGLRLIYYSQIVNDFQKGDIAEGYSVSREKKESFPLTVTSAQKNPTAFYLCASSGGSTGNSPLHFGNGTRLTVT.